This T cell receptor beta chain is drawn from a study of a mutant IDH1 vaccine in newly diagnosed glioma. With 2 bases removed from V and 5 bases from J, the gap between germline ends came to 3 bases. Germline V gene sequence: CDR1 SGHTA, CDR2 FQGNSA. The CDR3 runs 11 residues. As to this clone: Its antigen is still unknown.

TCRdb's copy holds only in-frame clones and misses some; the assay was immunoSEQ multiplex PCR. This sample has fewer than 45,000 clones; 65% to 85% occur once, and the top ten carry about 2.2%. Indicated time point: week 11, during vaccination. Topical imiquimod accompanied each vaccine dose, which consisted of 300 ug of mutant IDH1 20-mer peptide. This receptor was obtained from a middle-aged man with glioma. V and J are TRBV7-2 and TRBJ2-5; no clear D gene. Sequencing used PBMCs, obtained from a glioma patient whose treatment included an IDH1 peptide vaccine. CDR3 protein: CASSLWETQYF. CDR3 bases: TGTGCCAGCAGCTTATGGGAGACCCAGTACTTC.